This T cell receptor (beta chain) was sequenced during a study of T cell repertoires in cytomegalovirus infection (dated by TCRdb to about 2019). As for the study more broadly: The peptide stimulations were aimed at well-studied HLA-B-restricted epitopes as well as recently identified HLA-C-restricted CMV epitopes, whose presentation resists viral immunomodulation. Donor HLA type was relevant to the analysis, as public TCR beta signatures indicated carriage of CMV infection together with the matching HLA type.

Unmatched junction bases come to 4, with V trimmed by 2 bases and J by 2 bases. CDR1 and CDR2 are read off the germline V gene as MDHEN and SYDVKM. The CDR3 goes from the cysteine to the phenylalanine over 15 residues. Just CDR3 DNA is preserved here, 45 bases in frame from base 1. Reading the label with the study, this specimen's treatment or condition is: in vitro stimulation with specific CMV peptide epitopes to enrich CMV-specific T cells. What the study reported, not specific to this receptor: Cumulative frequency of public TCR beta family members discriminated carriers of CMV infection plus the relevant HLA type in this cohort and an independent roughly 330-donor cohort. The ex vivo response was dominated by HLA-C-restricted CMV-specific TCR beta clonotypes, which also provided the single most frequent clonotype in two of eight donors.

Sequencing was performed on an Illumina HiSeq 1500. TCRdb reprocessed the public reads (quality trimming at Q25 with fastp, clone calling with MiXCR) and kept in-frame beta chains. Merged by CDR3 protein, the rows form single entries marked with the most common genes and DNA. The sample yields around 340,000 distinct CDR3 sequences; roughly 28% were counted once. The biggest ten clones account for approximately 20% of the sample. This clonotype was seen a handful of times. The specificity of this receptor is unknown. Base qualities are not recorded, but no much larger clone differs from it by a single base.

The sequenced sample was cultured PBMCs, obtained from culture after CMV antigen stimulation. The source is a human donor in good health (CMV status not recorded). Some clones in this sample may be carry-over from other donors' samples. The rearranged chain carries TRBV28 and TRBJ2-7; a stretch of 9 junction bases matches TRBD1. The sequence in DNA is TGTGCCAGCAGTTTAAGACAGGGGGAGACCTACGAGCAGTACTTC. The translation is CASSLRQGETYEQYF.